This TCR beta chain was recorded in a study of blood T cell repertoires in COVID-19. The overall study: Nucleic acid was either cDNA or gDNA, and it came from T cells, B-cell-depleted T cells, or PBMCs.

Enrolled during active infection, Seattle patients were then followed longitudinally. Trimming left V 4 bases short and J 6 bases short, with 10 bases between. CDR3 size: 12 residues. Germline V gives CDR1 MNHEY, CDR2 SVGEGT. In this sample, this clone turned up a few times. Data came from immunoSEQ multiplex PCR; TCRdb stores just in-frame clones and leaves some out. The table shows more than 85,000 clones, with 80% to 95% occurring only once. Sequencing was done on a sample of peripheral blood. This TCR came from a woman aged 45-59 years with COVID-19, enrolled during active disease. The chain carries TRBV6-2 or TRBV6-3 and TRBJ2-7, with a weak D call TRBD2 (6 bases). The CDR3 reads CASSSQGGEQYF. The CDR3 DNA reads TGTGCCAGCAGTTCCCAGGGAGGCGAGCAGTACTTC.